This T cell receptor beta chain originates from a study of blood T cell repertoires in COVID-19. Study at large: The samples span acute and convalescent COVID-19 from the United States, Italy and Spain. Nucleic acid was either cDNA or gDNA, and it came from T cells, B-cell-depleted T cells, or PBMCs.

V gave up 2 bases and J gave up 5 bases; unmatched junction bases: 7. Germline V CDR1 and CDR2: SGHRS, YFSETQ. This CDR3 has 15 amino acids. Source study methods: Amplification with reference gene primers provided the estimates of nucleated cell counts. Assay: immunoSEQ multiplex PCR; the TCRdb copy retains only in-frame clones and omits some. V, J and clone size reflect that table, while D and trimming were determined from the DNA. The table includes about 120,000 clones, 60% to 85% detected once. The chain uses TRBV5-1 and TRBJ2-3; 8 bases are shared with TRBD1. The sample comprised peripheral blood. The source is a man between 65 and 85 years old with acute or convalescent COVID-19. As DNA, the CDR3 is TGCGCCAGCAGCTTCACAGGGGGGCCCCAAGATACGCAGTATTTT. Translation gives CASSFTGGPQDTQYF.